This TCR beta chain emerged from a study of beta chain features in type 1 diabetes. Expressed TCRB transcripts got sequenced, as all isolated RNA was reverse transcribed. Naive, central memory and regulatory T cell samples averaged roughly 3.8 million reads. The assay was immunoSEQ multiplex PCR, and TCRdb's table has in-frame clones only and misses some. Among hundreds of thousands of clones, approximately 70% were seen once, and the ten largest hold 0.053%. This clone has only a few counts. Its antigen is currently unknown. The CDR3 has 13 residues. Germline assignment: CDR1 SGDLS and CDR2 YYNGEE. Trimming cost V 5 bases and J 4 bases, with 10 bases left between them. Study results and caveats: The study found fewer insertions and more deletions at VDJ junctions in type 1 diabetes patients.

The V call is TRBV9, the J call TRBJ1-3; tentatively, D is TRBD1 (6 bases). This TCR came from a man younger than 45 in good health. The sequenced material came from naive CD4+ T cells from blood. This CDR3 is CASSRQVGNTIYF. CDR3 bases: TGTGCCAGCAGTCGACAGGTGGGAAACACCATATATTTT.